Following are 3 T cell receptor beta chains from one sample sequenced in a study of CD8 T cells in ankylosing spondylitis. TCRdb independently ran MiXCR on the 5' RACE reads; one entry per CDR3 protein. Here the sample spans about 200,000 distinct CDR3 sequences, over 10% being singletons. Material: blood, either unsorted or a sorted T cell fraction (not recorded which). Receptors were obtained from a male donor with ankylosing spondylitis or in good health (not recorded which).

The CDR3 coding sequence is TGCGCCAGCAGCCCCTACGGGACTAGCGGGGGTGACGGGGAGCTGTTTTTT. Translation gives CASSPYGTSGGDGELFF. The chain has TRBV5-1 and TRBJ2-2; 14 bases fit TRBD2. J was trimmed by 7 bases and V by 4 bases; bases with no gene match: 9. Germline lookup yields CDR1 SGHRS and CDR2 YFSETQ. CDR3 size: 17 residues.

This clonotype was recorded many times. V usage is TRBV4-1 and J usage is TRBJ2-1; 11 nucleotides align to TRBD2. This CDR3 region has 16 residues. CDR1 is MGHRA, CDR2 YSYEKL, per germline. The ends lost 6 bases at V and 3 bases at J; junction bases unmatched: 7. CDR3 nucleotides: TGCGCCAGCAGGCCTGCGGGACTAGCGGACTACAATGAGCAGTTCTTC. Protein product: CASRPAGLADYNEQFF.

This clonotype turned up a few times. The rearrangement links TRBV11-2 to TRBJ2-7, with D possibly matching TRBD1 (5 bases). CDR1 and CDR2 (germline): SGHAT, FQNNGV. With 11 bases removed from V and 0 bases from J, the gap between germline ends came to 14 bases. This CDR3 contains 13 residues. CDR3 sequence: CASGWHTSYEQYF. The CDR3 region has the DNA TGTGCCTCAGGGTGGCACACCTCCTACGAGCAGTACTTC.